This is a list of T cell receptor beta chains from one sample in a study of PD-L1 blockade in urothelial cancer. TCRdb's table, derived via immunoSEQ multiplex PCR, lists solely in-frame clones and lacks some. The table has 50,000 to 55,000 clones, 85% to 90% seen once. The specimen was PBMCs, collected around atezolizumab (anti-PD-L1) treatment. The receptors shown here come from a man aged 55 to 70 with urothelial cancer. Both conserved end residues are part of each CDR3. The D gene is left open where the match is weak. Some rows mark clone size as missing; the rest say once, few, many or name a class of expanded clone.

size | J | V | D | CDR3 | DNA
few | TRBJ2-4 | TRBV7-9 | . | CASSLLGQRAKNIQYF | TGTGCCAGCAGCTTACTCGGCCAGAGGGCCAAAAACATTCAGTACTTC
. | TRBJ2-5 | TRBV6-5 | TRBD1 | CASSQTGGVETQYF | TGTGCCAGCAGCCAGACAGGGGGCGTAGAGACCCAGTACTTC
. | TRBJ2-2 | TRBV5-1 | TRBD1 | CASSGQGAGTGELFF | TGCGCCAGCAGTGGACAGGGGGCGGGCACCGGGGAGCTGTTTTTT
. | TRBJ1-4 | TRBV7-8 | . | CASRITGLEATNEKLFF | TGTGCCAGCAGAATCACAGGGCTCGAGGCAACTAATGAAAAACTGTTTTTT
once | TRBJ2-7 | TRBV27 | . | CASSLSATETYEQYF | TGTGCCAGCAGTTTATCAGCGACAGAGACCTACGAGCAGTACTTC
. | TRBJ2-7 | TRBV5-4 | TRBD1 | CASSPPGQGYEQYF | TGTGCCAGCAGCCCCCCGGGACAGGGCTACGAGCAGTACTTC
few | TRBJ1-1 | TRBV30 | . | CAWSRAGNTEAFF | TGTGCCTGGTCTCGCGCAGGGAACACTGAAGCTTTCTTT
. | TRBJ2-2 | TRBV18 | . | CASSPPGRRGAGELFF | TGTGCCAGCTCACCACCTGGGAGACGTGGAGCCGGGGAGCTGTTTTTT
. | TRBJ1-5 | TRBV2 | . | CASSVSGGNSNQPQHF | TGTGCCAGCAGTGTATCCGGGGGGAATAGCAATCAGCCCCAGCATTTT
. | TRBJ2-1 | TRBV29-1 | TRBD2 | CTSGGPGNEQFF | TGCACTAGCGGAGGGCCGGGCAATGAGCAGTTCTTC
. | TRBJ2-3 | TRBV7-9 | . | CASSSPGQPTDTQYF | TGTGCCAGCAGCTCCCCGGGACAACCCACAGATACGCAGTATTTT
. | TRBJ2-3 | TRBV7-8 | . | CASLRGSGSTDTQYF | TGTGCCAGCCTAAGGGGCTCCGGCTCCACAGATACGCAGTATTTT
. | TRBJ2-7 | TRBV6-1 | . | CASSVDKTYEQYF | TGTGCCAGCAGTGTGGACAAAACCTACGAGCAGTACTTC
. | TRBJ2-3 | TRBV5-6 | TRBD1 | CASSLGGQGARTDTQYF | TGTGCCAGCAGCTTGGGGGGACAGGGGGCGCGAACAGATACGCAGTATTTT
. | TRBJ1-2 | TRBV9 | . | CASSVARRGGYGYTF | TGTGCCAGCAGCGTAGCTCGGAGGGGCGGGTATGGCTACACCTTC
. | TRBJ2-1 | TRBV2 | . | CASSESPTGGDNEQFF | TGTGCCAGCAGTGAATCTCCGACAGGTGGGGACAATGAGCAGTTCTTC
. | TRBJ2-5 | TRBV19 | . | CASSIDRTLQETQYF | TGTGCCAGTAGTATAGATCGGACACTTCAAGAGACCCAGTACTTC
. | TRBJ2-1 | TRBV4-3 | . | CASSQSGNNEQFF | TGCGCCAGCAGCCAATCAGGAAACAATGAGCAGTTCTTC
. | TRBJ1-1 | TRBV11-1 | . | CASRPYQGNTEAFF | TGTGCCAGCAGACCGTATCAGGGGAACACTGAAGCTTTCTTT
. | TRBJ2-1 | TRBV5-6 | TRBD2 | CASSFTGTSGGGREQFF | TGTGCCAGCAGCTTTACCGGGACTAGCGGGGGGGGCCGGGAGCAGTTCTTC
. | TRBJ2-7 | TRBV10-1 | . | CASSGSPGYEQYF | TGCGCCAGCAGTGGCAGCCCAGGGTACGAGCAGTACTTC
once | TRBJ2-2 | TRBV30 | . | CAWSVKTLANTGELFF | TGTGCCTGGAGTGTAAAAACTCTCGCGAACACCGGGGAGCTGTTTTTT
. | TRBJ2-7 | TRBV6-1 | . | CASGGTVNYEQYF | TGTGCCAGCGGCGGGACAGTAAACTACGAGCAGTACTTC
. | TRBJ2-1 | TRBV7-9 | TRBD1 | CASSPQGGGEFF | TGTGCCAGCAGCCCACAAGGGGGCGGTGAGTTCTTC
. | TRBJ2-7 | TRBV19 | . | CASSTEGGGVHEQYF | TGTGCCAGTAGTACCGAGGGAGGTGGGGTCCACGAGCAGTACTTC
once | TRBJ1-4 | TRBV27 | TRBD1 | CASSTRQGTGEKLFF | TGTGCCAGCAGTACCCGACAGGGGACGGGGGAAAAACTGTTTTTT
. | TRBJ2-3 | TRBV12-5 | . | CASGFQTAQGRRTDTQYF | TGTGCTAGTGGTTTTCAAACCGCCCAGGGCCGGCGCACAGATACGCAGTATTTT
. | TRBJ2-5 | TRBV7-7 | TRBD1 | CASSLEQGAGETQYF | TGTGCCAGCAGCTTAGAGCAGGGGGCGGGGGAGACCCAGTACTTC
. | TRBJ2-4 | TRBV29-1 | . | CSVGDNRAGNIQYF | TGCAGCGTTGGGGACAACCGGGCGGGAAACATTCAGTACTTC
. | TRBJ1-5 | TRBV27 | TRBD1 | CASSLTRGRPQHF | TGTGCCAGCAGTTTAACAAGGGGGCGGCCCCAGCATTTT
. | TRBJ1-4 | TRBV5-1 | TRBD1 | CASSLDRGGTNEKLFF | TGCGCCAGCAGCTTGGACAGGGGAGGCACTAATGAAAAACTGTTTTTT
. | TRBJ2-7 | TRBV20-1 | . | CSATQGYEQYF | TGCAGTGCCACCCAGGGGTACGAGCAGTACTTC
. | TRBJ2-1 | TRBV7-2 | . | CASSLDLGYNEQFF | TGTGCCAGCAGCTTAGACCTAGGATACAATGAGCAGTTCTTC
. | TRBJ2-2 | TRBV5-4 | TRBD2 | CASSPRNGGVTGELFF | TGTGCCAGCAGCCCCAGAAACGGGGGGGTAACCGGGGAGCTGTTTTTT
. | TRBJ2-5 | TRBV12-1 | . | CASSSPQRETQYF | TGTGCCAGCAGCTCCCCGCAACGGGAGACCCAGTACTTC
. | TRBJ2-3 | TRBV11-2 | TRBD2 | CASSLLAGGPDTQYF | TGTGCCAGCAGCTTACTAGCGGGAGGTCCAGATACGCAGTATTTT
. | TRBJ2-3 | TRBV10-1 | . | CASSEAGTDTQYF | TGCGCCAGCAGTGAGGCAGGGACAGATACGCAGTATTTT
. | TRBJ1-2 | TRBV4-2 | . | CASSQEYDRPYGYTF | TGTGCCAGCAGCCAAGAATACGACAGGCCCTATGGCTACACCTTC
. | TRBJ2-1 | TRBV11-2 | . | CASSPTGSYNEQFF | TGTGCCAGCAGCCCTACGGGAAGCTACAATGAGCAGTTCTTC
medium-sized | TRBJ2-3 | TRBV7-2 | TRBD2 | CASSSWGGITDTQYF | TGTGCCAGCAGCTCGTGGGGGGGGATCACAGATACGCAGTATTTT
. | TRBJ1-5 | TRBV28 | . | CASSFTGNQPQHF | TGTGCCAGCAGTTTTACGGGGAATCAGCCCCAGCATTTT
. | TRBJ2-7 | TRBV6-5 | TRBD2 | CASSYVLAGAYEQYF | TGTGCCAGCAGTTACGTCCTAGCGGGAGCCTACGAGCAGTACTTC
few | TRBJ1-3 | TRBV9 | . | CASSADRSSGNTIYF | TGTGCCAGCAGCGCAGACAGGAGCTCTGGAAACACCATATATTTT
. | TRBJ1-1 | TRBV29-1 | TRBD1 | CSVAGDSDTEAFF | TGCAGCGTTGCTGGGGACAGTGACACTGAAGCTTTCTTT
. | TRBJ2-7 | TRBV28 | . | CASSLLWGVGSYEQYF | TGTGCCAGCAGTTTATTATGGGGGGTAGGCTCCTACGAGCAGTACTTC
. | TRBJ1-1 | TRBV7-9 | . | CASSLGQSTEAFF | TGTGCCAGCAGCTTAGGACAGAGCACTGAAGCTTTCTTT
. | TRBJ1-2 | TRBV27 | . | CASSLSLPGQTGFHGYTF | TGTGCCAGCAGTTTATCCCTACCGGGTCAAACAGGGTTCCATGGCTACACCTTC
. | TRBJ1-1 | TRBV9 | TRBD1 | CASSRDRGWTEAFF | TGTGCCAGCAGCCGGGACAGGGGATGGACTGAAGCTTTCTTT
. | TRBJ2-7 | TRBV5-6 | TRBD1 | CASSLLRTGPATKQYF | TGTGCCAGCAGCTTGTTGCGGACAGGGCCCGCTACGAAGCAGTACTTC
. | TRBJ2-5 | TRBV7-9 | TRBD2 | CASSLAGLAETQYF | TGTGCCAGCAGCTTAGCCGGACTAGCCGAGACCCAGTACTTC
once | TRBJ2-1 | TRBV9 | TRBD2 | CASSVLGLASNEQFF | TGTGCCAGCAGCGTCTTGGGACTAGCGTCCAATGAGCAGTTCTTC